What follows are 30 T cell receptor beta chains derived from one specimen sequenced in a study of Graves' ophthalmopathy and Graves' hyperthyroidism. The study amplified TCR beta CDR3 regions using RNA transcripts. HTBI primers were used in a first-round RT-PCR, which preceded a second-round multiplex PCR. In TCRdb, the multiplex PCR reads were re-called with MiXCR into one record per CDR3 protein. The sample lists hundreds of thousands of distinct CDR3 sequences, over 20% occurring once. Input material: peripheral blood. These receptors were taken from a woman between 18 and 29 years old with stable Graves' hyperthyroidism. Some clones in this sample may be carry-over from other donors' samples.

This chain uses TRBV4-1 with TRBJ2-4, with D perhaps TRBD2 (5 bases). With 3 bases removed from V and 0 bases from J, the gap between germline ends came to 15 bases. CDR3 size: 17 residues. From germline, CDR1 is MGHRA and CDR2 YSYEKL. As DNA, the CDR3 is TGCGCCAGCAGCCACCCCGCGGGCAGCAGAGCCAAAAACATTCAGTACTTC. This translates into CASSHPAGSRAKNIQYF.

This clonotype has at least ten counts. This chain links TRBV18 with TRBJ1-6; TRBD1 aligns across 7 bases. CDR1 and CDR2 (germline): KGHSH, LQKENI. The CDR3 contains 15 residues. Trimming cost V 1 base and J 4 bases; bases outside gene matches: 1. This CDR3 reads CASSPQGQYNSPLHF. CDR3 sequence (DNA): TGTGCCAGCTCACCACAGGGACAGTATAATTCACCCCTCCACTTT.

This clonotype was seen a few times. CDR3 in amino acids: CASSPHPGGIKNIQYF. CDR3 coding DNA: TGTGCCAGCAGCCCACACCCGGGGGGGATCAAAAACATTCAGTACTTC. The rearrangement joins TRBV7-9 to TRBJ2-4, with 8 bases fitting TRBD2. CDR1 SEHNR and CDR2 FQNEAQ come from the germline V gene (reference sequence). The CDR3 is made up of 16 amino acids. V dropped 5 bases and J dropped 3; count of bases not matched to a gene: 9.

This clonotype was recorded at least ten times. The V call is TRBV10-3, the J call TRBJ1-3; no firm D call. Germline CDR1 reads ENHRY; CDR2 reads SYGVKD. This CDR3 is 13 amino acids long. The V end was cut by 8 bases, the J end by 0 bases, with 8 bases between. In DNA, the CDR3 is TGTGCCATCGGGGAGCACTCTGGAAACACCATATATTTT. Its protein is CAIGEHSGNTIYF.

This clonotype was found many times. V is TRBV28 and J is TRBJ2-5, with D possibly matching TRBD2 (6 bases). The germline V gene has CDR1 MDHEN and CDR2 SYDVKM. Trimming stripped 7 bases from V and 0 bases from J, with 15 bases between. The CDR3 sequence is 15 residues long. The CDR3 reads CASTYLGGDQETQYF. The CDR3 region has the DNA TGTGCCAGCACCTACCTGGGCGGGGACCAAGAGACCCAGTACTTC.

This clonotype was picked up many times. This chain joins TRBV6-5 and TRBJ1-5; tentative D call: TRBD1 (5 bases). Deletions cut 6 bases from V and 3 bases from J, with 9 bases between. CDR3 length: 13 amino acids. Germline CDR1 reads MNHEY; CDR2 reads SVGAGI. DNA for the CDR3: TGTGCCAGCAGACAGGTTAACAATCAGCCCCAGCATTTT. Its protein product is CASRQVNNQPQHF.

For the CDR3, the DNA is TGTGCCAGCAGTGAATGGGGACAGGGGAACACCGGGGAGCTGTTTTTT. The encoded protein is CASSEWGQGNTGELFF. V and J are TRBV25-1 and TRBJ2-2, with TRBD1 matching 9 bases. The CDR3 extends over 16 amino acids. Unmatched junction bases numbered 1, after V lost 1 base and J lost 1 base. CDR1 is MGHDK and CDR2 is SYGVNS in the germline V gene.

This clonotype was recorded many times. The chain has TRBV7-3 and TRBJ2-2; D unresolved. Germline-derived CDR1 and CDR2 are SGHTA and FQGTGA. V was shortened by 2 bases and J by 2 bases, with 12 bases between the two germline ends. The CDR3 is made up of 16 amino acids. The CDR3 spells CASSLGQVINTGELFF. CDR3 DNA: TGTGCCAGCAGCTTAGGGCAGGTTATAAACACCGGGGAGCTGTTTTTT.

Many counts were recorded for this clonotype. V is TRBV4-1 and J is TRBJ1-6; 7 nucleotides agree with TRBD1. V shed 6 bases and J 9 bases; nucleotides not matched to a gene: 17. The germline CDR1 and CDR2 sequences are MGHRA and YSYEKL. The CDR3 has 17 residues. In nucleotides, the CDR3 is TGCGCCAGCAGGGAAGGGGGCTTTGCCATCAGGGGTTCACCCCTCCACTTT. This sequence encodes CASREGGFAIRGSPLHF.

The CDR3 DNA reads TGTGCCAGCAGTCCAGGAGACGGGGCGTTAAGGTACGAGCAGTACTTC. Its translation: CASSPGDGALRYEQYF. V usage is TRBV12-3 or TRBV12-4 and J usage is TRBJ2-7, with D possibly called TRBD1 or TRBD2 (5 bases each). This CDR3 spans 16 amino acids. The V end lost 5 bases, the J end lost 4 bases, and 21 bases lay between the germline ends.

The V and J genes are TRBV6-5 and TRBJ2-3; 11 bases are a match to TRBD2. V was clipped by 5 bases and J by 4 bases; unmatched bases: 5. CDR1 and CDR2 from the germline V gene are MNHEY and SVGAGI. There are 15 residues in the CDR3. The CDR3 region is CASSHLAGGPDTQYF. CDR3 DNA: TGTGCCAGCAGTCACCTAGCGGGAGGACCAGATACGCAGTATTTT.

The V and J genes are TRBV29-1 and TRBJ2-5; TRBD1 is a possible D gene (5 bases). Looked up from germline, CDR1 is SQVTM and CDR2 is ANQGSEA. The CDR3 loop spans 13 amino acids. Trimming stripped 2 bases from V and 1 base from J, with 8 bases between. The CDR3 sequence: CSVERGTQETQYF. The CDR3 coding sequence is TGCAGCGTTGAAAGGGGAACCCAAGAGACCCAGTACTTC.

This clonotype has ten or more counts. The chain uses TRBV6-1 and TRBJ1-1; TRBD1 matches at 7 bases. V trimming: 7 bases; J trimming: 8 bases; junction bases outside the gene matches: 10. This CDR3 region has 13 residues. Per germline, CDR1 MNHNS and CDR2 SASEGT. The CDR3: CASKDNPDREAFF. The CDR3 region has the DNA TGTGCCAGCAAGGATAACCCGGACAGGGAAGCTTTCTTT.

Many counts were recorded for this clonotype. The V call is TRBV7-9, the J call TRBJ2-7, with TRBD2 matching 14 bases. V trimming: 0 bases; J trimming: 3 bases; junction bases outside the gene matches: 7. The CDR3 contains 18 residues. The germline CDR1 and CDR2 sequences are SEHNR and FQNEAQ (reference sequence). The CDR3 nucleotides are TGTGCCAGCAGCTTAGCTCGACTAGCGGGAGGGCCGAACTACGAGCAGTACTTC. Translated: CASSLARLAGGPNYEQYF.

The genes are TRBV2 and TRBJ1-1; TRBD1 matches 8 bases. The CDR3 covers 12 residues. The J segment lost 10 bases and the V segment lost 6 bases, leaving 7 bases of the junction unmatched. Germline lookup yields CDR1 SNHLY and CDR2 FYNNEI. The CDR3 is CASSTGTGRAFF. CDR3 sequence (DNA): TGTGCCAGCAGCACCGGGACAGGTAGAGCTTTCTTT.

This clonotype appeared many times. This rearrangement joins TRBV12-3 or TRBV12-4 to TRBJ1-2; no clear D. The CDR3 contains 14 residues. V was pared by 6 bases and J by 9 bases, with 20 bases between. The CDR3 region has the DNA TGTGCCAGCAGCGACAAACTCAGCCGGGTCAGCTACACCTTC. The encoded protein is CASSDKLSRVSYTF.

Many counts were recorded for this clonotype. This chain connects TRBV30 to TRBJ1-1; 7 nucleotides agree with TRBD1. CDR3 length equals 13 residues. Per germline, CDR1 GTSNPN and CDR2 SVGIG (reference sequence). Germline trimming cut 0 bases from V and 11 bases from J; bases unmatched to any gene: 9. Here the CDR3 reads CAWSVPGQIRAFF. For the CDR3, the DNA is TGTGCCTGGAGTGTCCCGGGACAGATACGGGCTTTCTTT.

This clonotype was seen repeatedly, ten times or more. J is TRBJ2-7 and V is TRBV27; 9 bases are a match to TRBD1. In germline, CDR1 is MNHEY, CDR2 SMNVEV (reference sequence). The CDR3 runs to 13 residues. V shed 5 bases and J 5 bases; nucleotides not matched to a gene: 4. CDR3 in amino acids: CASSRDRANEQYF. Here the CDR3 DNA reads TGTGCCAGCAGTAGGGACAGGGCCAACGAGCAGTACTTC.

This clonotype was observed at least ten times. The rearrangement uses TRBV7-2 and TRBJ2-4; 7 bases fit TRBD1. The CDR3 consists of 19 residues. Looked up from germline, CDR1 is SGHTA and CDR2 is FQGNSA. V gave up 3 bases and J gave up 2 bases; unmatched junction bases: 16. The CDR3 here is CASSFKAPGDRATKNIQYF. CDR3 nucleotide sequence: TGTGCCAGCAGCTTTAAGGCCCCCGGAGACAGGGCAACCAAAAACATTCAGTACTTC.

This clonotype turned up a few times. A read error may be the cause here, since a much bigger clone is one base away. The V gene is TRBV6-5, the J gene TRBJ2-5, with TRBD2 matching over 7 bases. The CDR3 is made up of 15 amino acids. V shed 2 bases and J 5 bases; nucleotides not matched to a gene: 8. In germline, CDR1 is MNHEY, CDR2 SVGAGI. For the CDR3, the DNA is TGTGCCAGCAGTTACGGAGCGGGGAGCTTGGAGACCCAGTACTTC. This encodes CASSYGAGSLETQYF.

This clonotype has a handful of counts. A single base separates this from a much larger clone, so it may be a read error. The chain uses TRBV28 and TRBJ2-5, with a tentative D call TRBD1 (7 bases). The CDR3 is made up of 13 amino acids. The germline CDR1 and CDR2 sequences are MDHEN and SYDVKM. In DNA, the CDR3 is TGTGCCAGCAGGCAGGGGGGCGGAGAGACCAAGTACTTC. It encodes CASRQGGGETKYF.

This clonotype was detected a few times. The V and J genes are TRBV6-1 and TRBJ1-1, with a possible D match to TRBD1 (5 bases). Germline CDR1 is MNHNS and CDR2 is SASEGT. V was clipped by 8 bases and J by 0 bases, with 13 bases between them. CDR3 size: 14 residues. Here the CDR3 reads CASLFTGLNTEAFF. DNA for the CDR3: TGTGCCAGCCTCTTCACAGGTCTGAACACTGAAGCTTTCTTT.

This clonotype was seen repeatedly, ten times or more. The chain recombines TRBV20-1 with TRBJ1-2; a possible D gene is TRBD1 (5 bases). Germline V gives CDR1 DFQATT, CDR2 SNEGSKA (reference sequence). Trimming left V 4 bases short and J 4 bases short, with 19 bases between. CDR3 length: 15 residues. The CDR3 loop is CSAKEDVRGGYGYTF. The CDR3 DNA sequence: TGCAGTGCTAAGGAGGACGTCCGCGGGGGCTATGGCTACACCTTC.

This clonotype was seen only a few times. The chain carries TRBV4-2 and TRBJ2-3; D is ambiguous. With 2 bases removed from V and 6 bases from J, the gap between germline ends came to 6 bases. CDR3 length: 12 amino acids. Germline V gene data show CDR1 as LGHNA and CDR2 as YNFKEQ. The CDR3 nucleotides read TGTGCCAGCAGCCAACCTGGCGATACGCAGTATTTT. Translating gives CASSQPGDTQYF.

This chain connects TRBV6-1 to TRBJ1-5; TRBD1 is a possible D gene (6 bases). The ends were cut back, 6 bases at V and 6 bases at J, with 21 bases in the middle. This CDR3 is 16 amino acids long. Germline CDR1 MNHNS, CDR2 SASEGT. This CDR3 is CASSADIQGGRQPQHF. DNA of the CDR3: TGTGCCAGCAGCGCCGATATACAGGGAGGCCGTCAGCCCCAGCATTTT.

The chain uses TRBV25-1 and TRBJ2-5; the D is unclear. CDR1 and CDR2 from the germline V gene are MGHDK and SYGVNS. The CDR3 contains 14 residues. The ends were cut back, 3 bases at V and 2 bases at J, with 10 bases in the middle. The chain's CDR3 is CASSDGSVQETQYF. CDR3 nucleotide sequence: TGTGCCAGCAGTGATGGGTCAGTACAAGAGACCCAGTACTTC.

There are many counts of this clonotype. The chain combines TRBV6-1 with TRBJ2-5; a possible D gene is TRBD2 (6 bases). The germline CDR1 and CDR2 sequences are MNHNS and SASEGT. The germline V and J ends were trimmed by 0 bases and 3 bases, with 11 bases remaining between them. The CDR3 totals 15 residues. The CDR3 DNA reads TGTGCCAGCAGTGAAGCTCCGGGAGTCGAAGAGACCCAGTACTTC. Translating gives CASSEAPGVEETQYF.

DNA of the CDR3: TGTGCCAGCAGTTTACAGGGGGCATTTAGTGGGACCCAGTACTTC. It yields the protein CASSLQGAFSGTQYF. The chain joins TRBV12-3 or TRBV12-4 to TRBJ2-5; 8 bases align to TRBD1. With 2 bases clipped from V and 7 bases from J, the junction kept 9 bases outside the gene matches. The CDR3 has 15 amino acids.

This clonotype was detected a few times. A much larger clone differs from this one at a single base, so this may be a read error. The J gene is TRBJ2-7, the V gene TRBV27; 8 bases fit TRBD1. The CDR3 covers 14 residues. Germline assignment: CDR1 MNHEY and CDR2 SMNVEV (reference sequence). The CDR3 reads CASCLLDRVSEQYF. The CDR3, as DNA: TGTGCCAGCTGTTTATTGGACAGGGTCTCCGAGCAGTACTTC.

The chain couples TRBV20-1 to TRBJ2-2; tentative D call: TRBD1 (6 bases). Trimming shortened V by 5 bases and J by 0 bases, and 10 bases separated the two germline ends. The germline CDR1 and CDR2 sequences are DFQATT and SNEGSKA (reference sequence). This CDR3 comprises 14 residues. CDR3 region: CSAPGDPNTGELFF. The CDR3 DNA reads as TGCAGTGCTCCAGGGGATCCGAACACCGGGGAGCTGTTTTTT.